One and the same sample provided the 27 T cell receptor beta chains below, sequenced in a study of Graves' ophthalmopathy and Graves' hyperthyroidism. RNA served as the template for amplifying TCR beta CDR3 regions. The authors performed first-round RT-PCR with HTBI primers and then a second-round multiplex PCR. TCRdb passed the multiplex PCR reads through MiXCR, listing each CDR3 protein once. The sample holds around 1.1 million distinct CDR3 sequences, less than 45% seen once. Sequences were obtained from peripheral blood or thyroid tissue (not recorded which). These receptors were taken from an adult man with Graves' hyperthyroidism.

There are many counts of this clonotype. The CDR3 spells CASSAQGGFNQPQHF. CDR3 DNA sequence: TGTGCCAGCAGCGCCCAAGGGGGTTTCAATCAGCCCCAGCATTTT. The rearrangement links TRBV9 to TRBJ1-5; D may be TRBD1 (6 bases). The germline CDR1 and CDR2 sequences are SGDLS and YYNGEE. V was clipped by 3 bases and J by 3 bases, with 13 bases between them. The length of the CDR3 is 15 residues.

This clonotype has a count of ten or more. The chain carries TRBV7-9 and TRBJ2-5, with no clear D. Trimming removed 8 bases at V and 0 bases at J, with 10 bases between. CDR3 length equals 13 residues. Looked up from germline, CDR1 is SEHNR and CDR2 is FQNEAQ (reference sequence). Here the CDR3 DNA reads TGTGCCAGCTCACCGGAGAACCAAGAGACCCAGTACTTC. It yields the protein CASSPENQETQYF.

This clonotype was counted ten times or more. Because it lacks the conserved phenylalanine or tryptophan at the end, this CDR3 is likely a read error. It is unclear where the CDR3 begins or ends on the DNA, so no DNA is shown, and the CDR3 is as TCRdb lists it. The rearrangement joins TRBV4-1 to TRBJ1-6; no check of the table's D call, TRBD1, against the DNA was made. The germline gives CDR1 MGHRA, CDR2 YSYEKL. The CDR3 adds up to 11 amino acids, both ends counted. CDR3 protein: CASSPMDRGII.

About this clonotype itself: The DNA is left out, because the CDR3 cannot be placed on it with certainty; the CDR3 is given as TCRdb lists it. The CDR3 spells CASSTSVGFSDGYTF. The chain carries TRBV6-5 and TRBJ1-2. Germline CDR1 reads MNHEY; CDR2 reads SVGAGI. The CDR3 comprises 15 residues, both ends counted.

This clonotype was picked up a small number of times. The chain has TRBV12-3 or TRBV12-4 and TRBJ1-2; D ambiguous. V was trimmed by 1 base and J by 1 base, leaving 7 bases between them. The CDR3 totals 14 residues. The DNA of the CDR3 is TGTGCCAGCAGTTTAGTTTTGGATAACTATGGCTACACCTTC. The encoded protein is CASSLVLDNYGYTF.

This clonotype was counted ten times or more. Written as DNA, the CDR3 is TGCAGTGCTAGACGGACTAGCGGGGCCTACGAGCAGTACTTC. Translation gives CSARRTSGAYEQYF. This rearrangement joins TRBV20-1 to TRBJ2-7, with 12 positions matching TRBD2. V trimming: 2 bases; J trimming: 2 bases; junction bases outside the gene matches: 1. Germline V gene data show CDR1 as DFQATT and CDR2 as SNEGSKA (reference sequence). CDR3 length equals 14 residues.

This clonotype has ten or more counts. The chain uses TRBV7-9 and TRBJ1-4, with D maybe TRBD1 (5 bases). This CDR3 region has 16 residues. In germline, CDR1 is SEHNR, CDR2 FQNEAQ (reference sequence). V was shortened by 5 bases and J by 0 bases, with 13 bases between the two germline ends. The CDR3 coding sequence is TGTGCCAGCAGCCCGGGACTTATCCCAACTAATGAAAAACTGTTTTTT. It codes for CASSPGLIPTNEKLFF.

This clonotype has only a few counts. V is TRBV7-9 and J is TRBJ2-5, with D possibly TRBD1 on 6 matching bases. This CDR3 comprises 15 residues. Per germline, CDR1 SEHNR and CDR2 FQNEAQ (reference sequence). V lost 9 bases and J 4 bases, leaving 21 bases between the germline ends. CDR3 region: CASSENTGLSETQYF. The DNA for the CDR3 is TGTGCCAGTTCCGAGAATACAGGGCTGTCAGAGACCCAGTACTTC.

The DNA of the CDR3 is TGCGCCAGCAGCCAAGATTGGGAAGATCAGCCCCAGCATTTT. Protein product: CASSQDWEDQPQHF. V gene TRBV4-3 combines with J gene TRBJ1-5; D is unclear. V was shortened by 0 bases and J by 5 bases, with 8 bases between the two germline ends. The CDR3 consists of 14 residues. Germline V CDR1 and CDR2: LGHNA, YSLEER.

This clonotype was observed a handful of times. The chain joins TRBV29-1 to TRBJ1-2; tentatively, D is TRBD1 (5 bases). CDR1 and CDR2 (germline): SQVTM, ANQGSEA. The V end lost 7 bases, the J end lost 8 bases, and 8 bases lay between the germline ends. This CDR3 is built from 9 residues. The CDR3 DNA reads as TGCAGCGCGGGGGGGGGCTACACCTTC. It is translated as CSAGGGYTF.

About this clonotype itself: An end of the junction does not agree with germline; a read error may underlie this. The chain links TRBV29-1 to TRBJ2-5; D remains ambiguous. The CDR3 extends over 9 amino acids. CDR1 is SQVTM, CDR2 ANQGSEA, per germline. CDR3 DNA sequence: TGCAGCGTTAAAGAGACCCAGTACTTC. It yields the protein CSVKETQYF.

This clonotype was recorded a few times. V and J are TRBV27 and TRBJ1-2; TRBD1 matches at 10 bases. The CDR3 covers 14 residues. J was trimmed by 7 bases and V by 4 bases; bases with no gene match: 6. The V gene's germline CDR1 is MNHEY and CDR2 SMNVEV (reference sequence). The DNA for the CDR3 is TGTGCCAGCAGTTCCGGGACAGGGGTTTTTGGCTACACCTTC. This codes for CASSSGTGVFGYTF.

V gene TRBV25-1 combines with J gene TRBJ1-6; D may be TRBD1 (5 bases). This CDR3 spans 15 amino acids. Germline CDR1 MGHDK, CDR2 SYGVNS. V was clipped by 2 bases and J by 7 bases, with 12 bases between them. The CDR3 nucleotides read TGTGCCAGCAGTGAACCCACAGGAGTCAATTCACCCCTCCACTTT. Amino acid sequence: CASSEPTGVNSPLHF.

In the case of this clonotype: This may arise from a read error, as a much more abundant clone is one base away. The V call is TRBV10-2, the J call TRBJ2-7; the D gene is possibly TRBD1 (6 bases). V lost 4 bases, J lost 2 bases, and 12 bases lay in between. Germline CDR1 WSHSY, CDR2 SAAADI. This CDR3 comprises 14 residues. The CDR3 region has the DNA TGCGCCAGCAGTGCCGGGAAGGGGGCCTACGAGCAGTACTTC. It codes for CASSAGKGAYEQYF.

This chain links TRBV12-3 or TRBV12-4 with TRBJ2-5; D is uncertain. Trimming pared 5 bases from V and 0 bases from J, leaving 10 bases between. The length of the CDR3 is 14 residues. The CDR3 spells CASSLLRNQETQYF. CDR3 DNA: TGTGCCAGCAGTCTCCTGCGGAACCAAGAGACCCAGTACTTC.

Details on this clonotype: This clone may be a read error of a much larger clone one base away. This chain links TRBV7-3 with TRBJ2-5; possibly TRBD1 for D (6 bases). The assigned J gene may be wrong: the sequence end matches TRBJ2-1 better. Germline CDR1 and CDR2: SGHTA and FQGTGA. The CDR3 is 15 residues long. The CDR3 here is CASSRPGHAQETQFF. The CDR3 DNA is TGTGCCAGCAGTCGGCCGGGACACGCACAAGAGACCCAGTTCTTC.

V is TRBV29-1 and J is TRBJ1-6, with a possible D match to TRBD1 (6 bases). Germline CDR1 SQVTM, CDR2 ANQGSEA. V was shortened by 3 bases and J by 6 bases, with 6 bases between the two germline ends. The CDR3 length is 12 residues. The CDR3 sequence: CSVEDSNSPLHF. The DNA for the CDR3 is TGCAGCGTTGAGGACAGTAATTCACCCCTCCACTTT.

This chain connects TRBV7-2 to TRBJ2-5; tentatively, D is TRBD2 (7 bases). Looked up from germline, CDR1 is SGHTA and CDR2 is FQGNSA. V gave up 5 bases and J gave up 9 bases, with 13 bases separating them. This CDR3 contains 12 residues. For the CDR3, the DNA is TGTGCCAGCAGCGCCCGGGGGGCGGCCCAGTACTTC. Residues: CASSARGAAQYF.

This clonotype was picked up many times. The chain joins TRBV2 to TRBJ1-5; no clear D. Germline V gene data show CDR1 as SNHLY and CDR2 as FYNNEI. The V end lost 1 base, the J end lost 4 bases, and 11 bases lay between the germline ends. The CDR3 length is 15 residues. The CDR3 bases are TGTGCCAGCAGTGAAGTTCGAAACGGGAATCAGCCCCAGCATTTT. Translated, it gives CASSEVRNGNQPQHF.

The chain combines TRBV9 with TRBJ1-1; maybe TRBD1 (5 bases). Trimming pared 4 bases from V and 4 bases from J, leaving 17 bases between. The CDR3 extends over 15 amino acids. Germline V CDR1 and CDR2: SGDLS, YYNGEE. The chain's CDR3 is CASSFSGGGFTEAFF. The CDR3 bases are TGTGCCAGCAGCTTCTCCGGGGGGGGGTTCACTGAAGCTTTCTTT.

The V and J genes are TRBV11-1 and TRBJ2-5, with 9 positions matching TRBD1. V gave up 7 bases and J gave up 7 bases; unmatched junction bases: 13. CDR3 length: 15 amino acids. Germline-derived CDR1 and CDR2 are SGHAT and FQDESV (reference sequence). For the CDR3, the DNA is TGTGCCAGCACCCAAGGACCCGGGACAGGGTGGACCCAGTACTTC. It encodes CASTQGPGTGWTQYF.

This clonotype was picked up one time. The chain has TRBV5-1 and TRBJ2-2; tentative D call: TRBD1 (6 bases). The CDR3 is 17 amino acids. The germline gives CDR1 SGHRS, CDR2 YFSETQ. V was cut by 3 bases and J by 4 bases, with 19 bases left in between. CDR3 sequence reads: CASSSPPTGTSTGELFF. The DNA for the CDR3 is TGCGCCAGCAGCTCACCACCTACCGGGACAAGCACCGGGGAGCTGTTTTTT.

There are a few counts of this clonotype. The chain recombines TRBV6-1 with TRBJ1-5, with TRBD1 matching 8 bases. V lost 5 bases and J lost 5; bases outside the gene matches: 11. In germline, CDR1 is MNHNS, CDR2 SASEGT. This CDR3 has 16 residues. The CDR3 region is CASSYVRTGRDQPQHF. The CDR3 DNA sequence: TGTGCCAGCAGTTACGTCCGGACAGGGCGGGATCAGCCCCAGCATTTT.

The gene calls are TRBV7-2 and TRBJ1-5; TRBD1 matches at 9 bases. The CDR3 extends over 14 amino acids. Germline V gene sequence: CDR1 SGHTA, CDR2 FQGNSA. J gave up 1 base and V 11 bases, and 6 bases lay outside the gene matches. This chain's CDR3 is CAAPGTGSNQPQHF. The CDR3 DNA follows: TGTGCCGCTCCCGGGACAGGGAGCAATCAGCCCCAGCATTTT.

J is TRBJ1-2 and V is TRBV7-9; 8 bases are a match to TRBD1. The CDR3 extends over 14 amino acids. J was trimmed by 2 bases and V by 5 bases; bases with no gene match: 4. CDR1 is SEHNR, CDR2 FQNEAQ, per germline (reference sequence). In DNA, the CDR3 is TGTGCCAGCAGCCAGGGGGCATCAAACTATGGCTACACCTTC. This encodes CASSQGASNYGYTF.

The chain employs TRBV12-3 or TRBV12-4 and TRBJ2-3; D is possibly TRBD1 or TRBD2 (6 bases each). With 7 bases removed from V and 2 bases from J, the gap between germline ends came to 16 bases. The CDR3 runs 15 residues. CDR3 sequence reads: CASTSGAGSTDTQYF. In DNA form, the CDR3 reads TGTGCCAGCACCTCGGGGGCGGGATCCACAGATACGCAGTATTTT.

The V call is TRBV6-5, the J call TRBJ1-4; 7 nucleotides line up with TRBD1. The CDR3 has 14 residues. V was clipped by 5 bases and J by 5 bases; unmatched bases: 5. Germline values: CDR1 MNHEY, CDR2 SVGAGI. The CDR3 bases are TGTGCCAGCAGTACGGACAGGAGAAATGAAAAACTGTTTTTT. Translation: CASSTDRRNEKLFF.